This section outlines one T cell receptor beta chain sequence together with its context. Its specificity is unknown. The TCR beta CDR3 regions underwent amplification using RNA transcripts as the source. A first-round RT-PCR of the TCR CDR3 used the HTBI primer set. TCRdb reprocessed the multiplex PCR reads with MiXCR, giving one entry per CDR3 protein. The sample consists of hundreds of thousands of distinct CDR3 sequences, about 17% of them appearing once. This entry belongs to a study of T cells in Graves' hyperthyroidism and ophthalmopathy. General study results and limits: A 13 V-J signature model discriminated ophthalmopathy versus stable hyperthyroidism.

This CDR3 comprises 13 residues. Germline CDR1 is MNHEY and CDR2 is SMNVEV (reference sequence). V was trimmed by 5 bases and J by 8 bases, leaving 13 bases between them. Absent ophthalmopathy progression within 18 months defined stable Graves' hyperthyroidism. The diagnostic basis comprised clinical symptoms, serum thyroxine and TRAb, thyroid ultrasound and orbital computed tomography. The chain combines TRBV27 with TRBJ2-1; D gene ambiguous. This receptor was obtained from a man aged 40-49 years with Graves' hyperthyroidism. Specimen: blood. The CDR3 loop is CASSPSLLHEQFF. CDR3 nucleotide sequence: TGTGCCAGCAGTCCCAGCCTGTTACATGAGCAGTTCTTC.